Following are 8 T cell receptor beta chains from one sample sequenced in a study of molecular identifiers for immune sequencing clone quantification. TCRdb used MiXCR to reprocess the PCR reads, holding one entry per CDR3 protein. The data show hundreds of thousands of distinct CDR3 sequences, about 22% seen once. The sample consisted of naive CD8+ T cells from blood, with Jurkat cell RNA spiked in. Sample subset: FACS-sorted CD8+CD4-CCR7+CD45RA+ naive T cells. The source is a human donor in good health. Some libraries in this study had Jurkat cell RNA spiked in.

This clonotype came up many times. The rearrangement joins TRBV2 to TRBJ2-3; 9 bases map to TRBD2. The V and J ends lost 5 bases and 0 bases, in that order; junction bases with no gene match: 3. CDR3 length: 15 residues. Looked up from germline, CDR1 is SNHLY and CDR2 is FYNNEI. The CDR3 DNA is TGTGCCAGCAGTCGTCTAGCGGGAAGCACAGATACGCAGTATTTT. It encodes CASSRLAGSTDTQYF.

There are many counts of this clonotype. The V and J genes are TRBV13 and TRBJ1-4; D remains unclear. Trimming took 5 bases from V and 5 from J, leaving 12 bases between them. The germline V gene encodes CDR1 PRHDT and CDR2 FYEKMQ (reference sequence). CDR3 size: 14 residues. This CDR3 reads CASSLGLQNEKLFF. For the CDR3, the DNA is TGTGCCAGCAGCCTGGGTCTCCAAAATGAAAAACTGTTTTTT.

A remark on this clonotype: Just one base apart from a much larger clone, this may be a read error. The V gene is TRBV20-1, the J gene TRBJ2-5; weak D call: TRBD1 (5 bases). The ends were cut back, 6 bases at V and 0 bases at J, with 23 bases in the middle. The CDR3 totals 17 residues. Germline V gene data show CDR1 as DFQATT and CDR2 as SNEGSKA (reference sequence). CDR3 sequence: CSAPIPTGPPYQETQYF. CDR3 coding DNA: TGCAGTGCCCCGATACCTACAGGCCCACCCTACCAAGAGACCCAGTACTTC.

The chain uses TRBV12-3 or TRBV12-4 and TRBJ2-1; D possibly matches TRBD1 or TRBD2 (5 bases each). CDR3 length equals 19 residues. V gave up 9 bases and J gave up 5 bases, with 32 bases separating them. The CDR3, as DNA: TGTGCCAGAAGCGCCGCTGCTACCACAGGCCGGGCGAGGGACAATGAGCAGTTCTTC. Translated, it gives CARSAAATTGRARDNEQFF.

In the case of this clonotype: A much more abundant neighbour one base away suggests this may be a read error. This chain uses TRBV25-1 with TRBJ1-1; maybe TRBD1 (5 bases). Germline V gives CDR1 MGHDK, CDR2 SYGVNS. The CDR3 sequence is 13 residues long. The V end was cut by 0 bases, the J end by 13 bases, with 15 bases between. CDR3 protein: CASSEYKDNKVFF. The CDR3 DNA follows: TGTGCCAGCAGTGAATACAAGGACAACAAAGTTTTCTTT.

This clonotype appeared many times. The chain recombines TRBV4-3 with TRBJ1-6; D uncertain. The ends were cut back, 0 bases at V and 0 bases at J, with 9 bases in the middle. The CDR3 extends over 17 amino acids. Germline loops: CDR1 LGHNA, CDR2 YSLEER. The CDR3 spells CASSQERVFSYNSPLHF. CDR3 nucleotides: TGCGCCAGCAGCCAAGAGAGAGTTTTCTCCTATAATTCACCCCTCCACTTT.

Many counts were recorded for this clonotype. V usage is TRBV7-2 and J usage is TRBJ2-5, with unresolved D. The CDR3 consists of 13 residues. Germline-derived CDR1 and CDR2 are SGHTA and FQGNSA. Trimming pared 1 base from V and 5 bases from J, leaving 8 bases between. The CDR3 sequence: CASSLVLAETQYF. In nucleotides, the CDR3 is TGTGCCAGCAGCTTAGTCTTGGCCGAGACCCAGTACTTC.

This clonotype occurred once. The rearrangement joins TRBV3-1 to TRBJ2-3; 8 positions match TRBD2. The V segment lost 2 bases and the J segment 4 bases; nucleotides outside the gene matches: 8. The CDR3 spans 16 residues. Germline V lookup: CDR1 LGHDT, CDR2 YNNKEL (reference sequence). The CDR3 here is CASSQMPAGESDTQYF. Here the CDR3 DNA reads TGTGCCAGCAGCCAAATGCCAGCGGGGGAATCAGATACGCAGTATTTT.